This section outlines one T cell receptor beta chain sequence together with its context. Its antigen is as yet unknown. Data came from immunoSEQ multiplex PCR; TCRdb stores just in-frame clones and leaves some out. The table lists 50 to 80 clones. This specimen belongs to a study of primary melanoma T cells and metastatic recurrence. Background on the study: These T2 to T4 primary melanomas had thickness greater than 1 mm.

Each patient's primary melanoma had been removed surgically, with risk of metastatic recurrence. Overall study findings and caveats: A T-cell-mediated antitumor response in primary melanoma was only suggested.

The germline CDR1 and CDR2 sequences are MDHEN and SYDVKM. The CDR3 loop spans 12 amino acids. Between the trimmed V and J ends, which lost 5 bases and 4 bases, there was a span of 9 bases. This chain connects TRBV28 to TRBJ2-7, with unresolved D. This sequence originates from a human donor with melanoma. Source material: melanoma tumor tissue. In DNA form, the CDR3 reads TGTGCCAGCAGTCCAGACTCTTACGAGCAGTACTTC. It encodes CASSPDSYEQYF. The entire variable domain, with the rest obtained from reference TRBV28 and TRBJ2-7, is as follows: DVKVTQSSRYLVKRTGEKVFLECVQDMDHENMFWYRQDPGLGLRLIYFSYDVKMKEKGDIPEGYSVSREKKERFSLILESASTNQTSMYLCASSPDSYEQYFGPGTRLTVT.